These T cell receptor beta chains were read from a single sample in a study of sequential checkpoint blockade in melanoma. Some clones are missing from TCRdb's copy, which holds only in-frame ones; the method was immunoSEQ multiplex PCR. The repertoire holds over 10,000 clones, roughly two thirds seen once, with less than 30% in the top ten. The starting material was CD8+ T cells sorted from blood (inferred from file names), obtained from a patient given nivolumab and ipilimumab in sequence. Receptors originate from a human donor with melanoma. CDR3s leave out the opening cysteine and the closing phenylalanine or tryptophan. Fields, in order: V gene, D gene, J gene, CDR3 protein. The D gene is left open where the match is weak.

TRBV2	NA	TRBJ2-1	ASSEVVYNEQF
TRBV19	NA	TRBJ1-5	ASSLTLSNQPQH
TRBV28	NA	TRBJ1-5	ASSHNQPQH
TRBV5-1	NA	TRBJ1-5	ASSQFGGNQPQH
TRBV19	TRBD1	TRBJ2-7	ASSNLDRGLSYEQY
TRBV25-1	NA	TRBJ1-3	ASTPSGDTIY
TRBV9	TRBD2	TRBJ2-3	ASSTPSGGLGGGTDTQY
TRBV5-5	NA	TRBJ1-5	ASSLGSVNQPQH
TRBV28	TRBD2	TRBJ2-3	ATGLAGGDTQY
TRBV28	NA	TRBJ2-7	ASSFEGSKQY
TRBV27	NA	TRBJ2-1	ASSFGNEQF
TRBV7-6	NA	TRBJ1-1	ASSHTGSGNTEAF
TRBV6-5	NA	TRBJ1-6	ASSLAEGGNSPLH
TRBV6-1	TRBD1	TRBJ1-3	ASSGGQTTRRGNTIY
TRBV9	TRBD2	TRBJ2-1	ASSGRGPGTSGGSDEQF
TRBV28	TRBD1	TRBJ2-5	ASSLGQGAIQETQY
TRBV18	TRBD2	TRBJ2-3	ASSPWTSGSLDTQY
TRBV30	NA	TRBJ1-5	AWSQGQPQH
TRBV6-1	NA	TRBJ1-2	ASGQLLNYGYT
TRBV19	NA	TRBJ1-4	ASSMPGVTNEKLF
TRBV10-3	NA	TRBJ1-5	AISEAGGSNQPQH
TRBV21-1	NA	TRBJ2-1	ASSRGTYEQF
TRBV2	TRBD2	TRBJ2-2	ASRDSGLNTGELF
TRBV4-1	TRBD2	TRBJ2-2	ASSQVAGDTGELF
TRBV9	NA	TRBJ2-1	ASSPIGDSTYNEQF
TRBV28	TRBD2	TRBJ2-1	ASTILAGTYNEQF
TRBV30	NA	TRBJ1-1	ASDGTGAFQAF
TRBV27	NA	TRBJ2-7	ASSKDISSSYEQY
TRBV7-9	TRBD1	TRBJ2-7	ASSPPSGGESSYEQY
TRBV5-1	NA	TRBJ2-1	ASSLAGNNEQF
TRBV28	TRBD2	TRBJ2-7	ASSTGLSSYEQY
TRBV5-1	TRBD2	TRBJ2-1	ASSSRGAGGPHEQF
TRBV11-2	NA	TRBJ1-1	ASSPTRTVLLAEAF
TRBV28	TRBD2	TRBJ2-7	ASSPRGEGSYEQY
TRBV29-1	NA	TRBJ1-2	SAWTALGPLGYGYT
TRBV10-3	NA	TRBJ1-1	AISEGTGLDTEAF